A single sample gave rise to the 20 T cell receptor beta chains below, sequenced in a study of technical replicates of blood from a few donors. Clones were sequenced by immunoSEQ multiplex PCR, and TCRdb holds only the in-frame ones, with some missing. The sample shows approximately 100,000 clones, just over 95% of them seen only once. Sequenced material: T cells isolated from PBMCs. The receptors were sampled from a human donor in good health.

The chain combines TRBV19 with TRBJ1-2; tentative D call: TRBD1 (6 bases). The CDR3 sequence is 16 residues long. Per the germline V gene, CDR1 is LNHDA and CDR2 is SQIVND (reference sequence). The V gene lost 4 bases and the J gene lost 4 bases, with 19 bases spanning the gap. DNA for the CDR3: TGTGCCAGTAGTACCTCGTTCGACAGGCAGCGCTATGGCTACACCTTC. The encoded protein is CASSTSFDRQRYGYTF.

This chain connects TRBV23-1 to TRBJ1-2, with TRBD1 matching over 8 bases. TRBV23-1 is flagged as an ORF with uncertain function. This CDR3 spans 15 amino acids. The junction had 10 bases not matched to a gene; V was cut back by 2 bases and J by 8 bases. The CDR3 nucleotides read TGCGCCAGCAGTCAACGTCGGACAGGGCGTACCGGCTACACCTTC. Translation: CASSQRRTGRTGYTF.

This chain joins TRBV21-1 and TRBJ1-2; the listed D gene, TRBD1, was not tested against the DNA. TRBV21-1 is marked as a pseudogene. CDR3 length: 15 amino acids. The CDR3 region is CASSRTGGRNYGYTF. In DNA form, the CDR3 reads TGTGCCAGCAGTAGAACAGGGGGCAGAAACTATGGCTACACCTTC.

This chain joins TRBV7-2 and TRBJ2-3; 8 positions match TRBD2. Germline-derived CDR1 and CDR2 are SGHTA and FQGNSA. V was clipped by 2 bases and J by 7 bases; unmatched bases: 14. The CDR3 is made up of 17 amino acids. CDR3 sequence reads: CASSLRLGTGGPNTQYF. The CDR3 DNA sequence: TGTGCCAGCAGCTTACGTCTCGGGACGGGGGGGCCTAATACGCAGTATTTT.

The chain employs TRBV6-1 and TRBJ2-4; unclear D gene. There are 13 residues in the CDR3. Germline CDR1 and CDR2: MNHNS and SASEGT. V gave up 2 bases and J gave up 8 bases, with 10 bases separating them. The DNA of the CDR3 is TGTGCCAGCAGTGAATATTTATCAGACATTCAGTACTTC. Translation: CASSEYLSDIQYF.

This clone has just one count. The chain is built from TRBV7-9 and TRBJ2-3; tentatively, D is TRBD1 (7 bases). The CDR3 covers 16 residues. Trimming pared 5 bases from V and 0 bases from J, leaving 15 bases between. Per the germline V gene, CDR1 is SEHNR and CDR2 is FQNEAQ (reference sequence). The CDR3 loop is CASSPRDRSSTDTQYF. CDR3 coding DNA: TGTGCCAGCAGCCCGCGGGACAGATCTAGCACAGATACGCAGTATTTT.

The V and J genes are TRBV4-1 and TRBJ2-3; possibly TRBD2 for D (5 bases). With 1 base removed from V and 2 bases from J, the gap between germline ends came to 16 bases. CDR1 is MGHRA and CDR2 is YSYEKL in the germline V gene. CDR3 length: 17 amino acids. CDR3 residues: CASSQVLLVTPTDTQYF. The CDR3, as DNA: TGCGCCAGCAGCCAAGTCCTACTAGTCACTCCCACAGATACGCAGTATTTT.

The chain recombines TRBV4-1 with TRBJ2-7; D is perhaps TRBD1 (6 bases). Germline-derived CDR1 and CDR2 are MGHRA and YSYEKL. CDR3 length: 13 residues. The V end lost 0 bases, the J end lost 7 bases, and 10 bases lay between the germline ends. The CDR3 coding sequence is TGCGCCAGCAGCCAAGACCTAGGACAGGAGCAGTACTTC. This gives the protein CASSQDLGQEQYF.

The rearrangement joins TRBV19 to TRBJ1-5; 8 nucleotides align to TRBD1. The CDR3 length is 15 residues. Germline V gene lookup returns CDR1 LNHDA and CDR2 SQIVND (reference sequence). J lost 7 bases, V lost 2 bases, and 7 bases had no gene match. Here the CDR3 reads CASSIRTGSGQPQHF. In DNA form, the CDR3 reads TGTGCCAGTAGTATACGGACAGGGTCGGGGCAGCCCCAGCATTTT.

The genes are TRBV7-9 and TRBJ2-3; 7 bases are shared with TRBD2. This CDR3 region has 17 residues. Germline lookup yields CDR1 SEHNR and CDR2 FQNEAQ (reference sequence). The trim removed 4 bases at V and 0 bases at J, leaving 10 bases unmatched. The CDR3 sequence: CASSSGSGGTSTDTQYF. The CDR3 coding sequence is TGTGCCAGCAGCTCCGGGTCGGGGGGTACTAGCACAGATACGCAGTATTTT.

This clone was recorded once. The rearrangement links TRBV5-4 to TRBJ1-1; the D is unclear. The CDR3 totals 13 residues. The germline V gene encodes CDR1 SGHNT and CDR2 YYREEE (reference sequence). Trimming took off 4 bases at V and 11 bases at J, with 18 bases between the two ends. CDR3 loop: CASSDSNNPEAFF. The CDR3 DNA reads TGTGCCAGCAGCGACTCAAATAACCCGGAGGCTTTCTTT.

This clone was recorded only once. Here the CDR3 DNA reads TGTGCCAGCAGCCCTAATAGTGGGGAGCAGATCTACGAGCAGTACTTC. Its protein is CASSPNSGEQIYEQYF. The genes are TRBV9 and TRBJ2-7; a weak D match, TRBD2 (5 bases). This CDR3 is 16 amino acids long. CDR1 SGDLS and CDR2 YYNGEE come from the germline V gene. The V end lost 4 bases, the J end lost 3 bases, and 20 bases lay between the germline ends.

This chain connects TRBV5-8 to TRBJ2-5, with 7 bases identical to TRBD1. The length of the CDR3 is 16 residues. Losses at the gene ends were 3 bases for V and 4 bases for J; bases not matched to a gene: 12. The germline CDR1 and CDR2 sequences are SGHTS and YDEGEE. CDR3 in DNA: TGTGCCAGCAGCTGGCGACAGGGACGAGGGAGAGAGACCCAGTACTTC. Protein sequence: CASSWRQGRGRETQYF.

The V gene is TRBV7-9, the J gene TRBJ2-5, with 8 bases aligning to TRBD2. This CDR3 spans 14 amino acids. The J segment lost 5 bases and the V segment lost 4 bases, leaving 6 bases of the junction unmatched. Germline loops: CDR1 SEHNR, CDR2 FQNEAQ (reference sequence). The CDR3 bases are TGTGCCAGCAGCTGGGGGACTAGGAGGGAGACCCAGTACTTC. It specifies CASSWGTRRETQYF.

This rearrangement joins TRBV5-1 to TRBJ1-1, with TRBD1 matching over 7 bases. Germline trimming cut 3 bases from V and 4 bases from J; bases unmatched to any gene: 9. The CDR3 covers 15 residues. Germline V gene data show CDR1 as SGHRS and CDR2 as YFSETQ. The CDR3 DNA reads as TGCGCCAGCAGCTGGGGCAGGGGGGATAGCACTGAAGCTTTCTTT. This sequence encodes CASSWGRGDSTEAFF. The entire variable domain, with the rest obtained from reference TRBV5-1 and TRBJ1-1, is as follows: KAGVTQTPRYLIKTRGQQVTLSCSPISGHRSVSWYQQTPGQGLQFLFEYFSETQRNKGNFPGRFSGRQFSNSRSEMNVSTLELGDSALYLCASSWGRGDSTEAFFGQGTRLTVV.

This clone was detected once. The CDR3 coding sequence is TGTGCCAGCAGTCGGGCCGGGACAGGGTCGTACGAGCAGTACTTC. This translates into CASSRAGTGSYEQYF. V usage is TRBV6-1 and J usage is TRBJ2-7; TRBD1 matches 9 bases. Unmatched junction bases numbered 9, after V lost 5 bases and J lost 4 bases. The CDR3 has 15 amino acids. The germline V gene encodes CDR1 MNHNS and CDR2 SASEGT.

The chain uses TRBV4-2 and TRBJ2-3, with 12 bases matching TRBD1. V shed 5 bases and J 5 bases; nucleotides not matched to a gene: 5. Germline values: CDR1 LGHNA, CDR2 YNFKEQ. The CDR3 sequence is 15 residues long. The CDR3 nucleotides are TGTGCCAGCAGCACCGGGACAGGGGGCCTAGATACGCAGTATTTT. Translating it yields CASSTGTGGLDTQYF.

The V gene is TRBV6-5, the J gene TRBJ1-1; 7 bases are shared with TRBD1. V gave up 6 bases and J gave up 2 bases; unmatched junction bases: 6. This CDR3 is built from 14 residues. Germline assignment: CDR1 MNHEY and CDR2 SVGAGI. The CDR3 DNA reads as TGTGCCAGCAGGGGGACAGCCAGAAACACTGAAGCTTTCTTT. Its translation is CASRGTARNTEAFF.

The chain combines TRBV27 with TRBJ1-2; 9 bases align to TRBD1. CDR3 length equals 11 residues. V was pared by 6 bases and J by 7 bases, with 0 bases of the junction left unmatched. Germline V gene lookup returns CDR1 MNHEY and CDR2 SMNVEV (reference sequence). CDR3 loop: CASRDRGGYTF. CDR3 DNA sequence: TGTGCCAGCAGGGACAGGGGTGGCTACACCTTC.

The CDR3 DNA reads as TGTGCCACCAGCAGGACCGCACCGGGACAGGGGAGCAATCAGCCCCAGCATTTT. It codes for CATSRTAPGQGSNQPQHF. V usage is TRBV15 and J usage is TRBJ1-5, with 10 nucleotides matching TRBD1. Germline V CDR1 and CDR2: LNHNV, YYDKDF (reference sequence). The junction had 9 bases not matched to a gene; V was cut back by 3 bases and J by 1 base. This CDR3 region has 18 residues.